Listed below are T cell receptor beta chains from one sample, sequenced in a study of shared clonotypes between healthy human individuals. Generated by immunoSEQ multiplex PCR, the TCRdb table keeps only in-frame clones and is missing some. The profile shows hundreds of thousands of clones, about 95% of them singletons. Sequenced: naive CD8+ T cells sorted from blood. These receptor sequences come from a woman in her thirties in good health. Each CDR3 is given with its conserved first and last residue. D genes are given only for firm matches. The size entry is marked missing in some rows and otherwise reads once, few, many or a size class.

J: TRBJ1-1; size: NA; V: TRBV19; D: NA; DNA: TGTGCCAGTAGTTTCAATGGTTACACTGAAGCTTTCTTT; CDR3: CASSFNGYTEAFF
J: TRBJ2-1; size: NA; V: TRBV28; D: NA; DNA: TGTGCCAGCCATCTTTACAATGAGCAGTTCTTC; CDR3: CASHLYNEQFF
J: TRBJ2-1; size: NA; V: TRBV4-1; D: TRBD2; DNA: TGCGCCAGCAGCTCCCAGGTTACTAGCGGGTCCAATGAGCAGTTCTTC; CDR3: CASSSQVTSGSNEQFF
J: TRBJ2-1; size: NA; V: TRBV7-8; D: NA; DNA: TGTGCCAGCAGCTTAGAGGCACACAATGAGCAGTTCTTC; CDR3: CASSLEAHNEQFF
J: TRBJ2-1; size: NA; V: TRBV9; D: NA; DNA: TGCGCCAGCAGCCAAGGTCTGAATGAGCAGTTCTTC; CDR3: CASSQGLNEQFF
J: TRBJ2-1; size: once; V: TRBV6-1; D: TRBD2; DNA: TGTGCCAGCAATGGACCCGGGACTAGCTTAAATGAGCAGTTCTTC; CDR3: CASNGPGTSLNEQFF
J: TRBJ2-7; size: NA; V: TRBV5-6; D: TRBD1; DNA: TGTGCCAGCAGCCGGTCCGGACAGGGCTATTACGAGCAGTACTTC; CDR3: CASSRSGQGYYEQYF
J: TRBJ2-5; size: NA; V: TRBV5-6; D: TRBD1; DNA: TGTGCCAGCAGCGGGGGGACAGGGGAAGAGACCCAGTACTTC; CDR3: CASSGGTGEETQYF
J: TRBJ2-7; size: once; V: TRBV5-4; D: TRBD2; DNA: TGTGCCAGCAGCTTTGGACTAGCGGTGACCTACGAGCAGTACTTC; CDR3: CASSFGLAVTYEQYF
J: TRBJ2-1; size: NA; V: TRBV7-9; D: TRBD2; DNA: TGTGCCAGTGACCGACGCGGGAGGTCCTACAATGAGCAGTTCTTC; CDR3: CASDRRGRSYNEQFF
J: TRBJ2-1; size: NA; V: TRBV29-1; D: TRBD2; DNA: TGCAGCGCTGGGGGGGGACTCTACAATGAGCAGTTCTTC; CDR3: CSAGGGLYNEQFF
J: TRBJ2-2; size: NA; V: TRBV28; D: TRBD1; DNA: TGTGCCAGCTTGACTCCGGGACAGGACATCACCGGGGAGCTGTTTTTT; CDR3: CASLTPGQDITGELFF
J: TRBJ1-5; size: NA; V: TRBV5-1; D: NA; DNA: TGCGCCAGCAGCCCTGAAGGGGGGAATCAGCCCCAGCATTTT; CDR3: CASSPEGGNQPQHF
J: TRBJ2-7; size: NA; V: TRBV7-8; D: NA; DNA: TGTGCCAGCAGCTTAGGGGGCTACGGGGACTACGAGCAGTACTTC; CDR3: CASSLGGYGDYEQYF
J: TRBJ1-4; size: once; V: TRBV28; D: NA; DNA: TGTGCCAGCAGTTTGGGCAGGGTTAACACCGCAACTAATGAAAAACTGTTTTTT; CDR3: CASSLGRVNTATNEKLFF
J: TRBJ2-7; size: NA; V: TRBV7-8; D: TRBD1; DNA: TGTGCCAGCAGCCAACCCAGGGACAGCTACGAGCAGTACTTC; CDR3: CASSQPRDSYEQYF
J: TRBJ2-7; size: NA; V: TRBV7-9; D: TRBD2; DNA: TGTGCCAGCAGCCCATCTCCGGCTAGCGGGAGTAAAAACGAGCAGTACTTC; CDR3: CASSPSPASGSKNEQYF
J: TRBJ2-3; size: once; V: TRBV5-6; D: NA; DNA: TGTGCCAGCAGCTTGGGTCTGCCCCCCACAGATACGCAGTATTTT; CDR3: CASSLGLPPTDTQYF
J: TRBJ2-1; size: NA; V: TRBV7-9; D: TRBD2; DNA: TGTGCCAGCAGTTTGACTAGCGACAATGAGCAGTTCTTC; CDR3: CASSLTSDNEQFF
J: TRBJ2-1; size: NA; V: TRBV5-6; D: NA; DNA: TGTGCCAGCAGCGACGTCTCCTACAATGAGCAGTTCTTC; CDR3: CASSDVSYNEQFF
J: TRBJ1-1; size: once; V: TRBV28; D: TRBD1; DNA: TGTGCCAGCAGTTTAGGGGACAGGTCCTACACTGAAGCTTTCTTT; CDR3: CASSLGDRSYTEAFF
J: TRBJ2-1; size: NA; V: TRBV5-6; D: NA; DNA: TGTGCCAGCAGTCAGACTGGCAATGAGCAGTTCTTC; CDR3: CASSQTGNEQFF
J: TRBJ1-5; size: few; V: TRBV16; D: NA; DNA: TGTGCCAGCAGCCAATCGGGGAGCAATCAGCCCCAGCATTTT; CDR3: CASSQSGSNQPQHF
J: TRBJ2-5; size: NA; V: TRBV29-1; D: TRBD2; DNA: TGCAGCGCGCCTCTAACGGGAGGCCGCGAGACCCAGTACTTC; CDR3: CSAPLTGGRETQYF
J: TRBJ2-2; size: NA; V: TRBV10-2; D: TRBD2; DNA: TGCGCCAGCCTGCCCATGACTAGCGGGAGGGAAACCGGGGAGCTGTTTTTT; CDR3: CASLPMTSGRETGELFF
J: TRBJ2-1; size: NA; V: TRBV29-1; D: NA; DNA: TGCAGCGTTTTCCCCCTGGCCTACAATGAGCAGTTCTTC; CDR3: CSVFPLAYNEQFF
J: TRBJ2-1; size: NA; V: TRBV11-2; D: TRBD2; DNA: TGTGCCAGCAGCTTAGTGTCTCGGACTAGCGGAAGGATTGAGCAGTTCTTC; CDR3: CASSLVSRTSGRIEQFF
J: TRBJ2-1; size: NA; V: TRBV27; D: TRBD2; DNA: TGTGCCAGCAGTTTATTCCTTCCTAGCGGGAGATCCTACAATGAGCAGTTCTTC; CDR3: CASSLFLPSGRSYNEQFF
J: TRBJ1-1; size: NA; V: TRBV29-1; D: NA; DNA: TGCAGCGCGGGCGGGCTACAGGGTGGTCCAGCCTTGAACACTGAAGCTTTCTTT; CDR3: CSAGGLQGGPALNTEAFF
J: TRBJ1-2; size: NA; V: TRBV5-4; D: TRBD1; DNA: TGTGCCAGCAGCGCTGGACAGGCCGTATATGGCTACACCTTC; CDR3: CASSAGQAVYGYTF
J: TRBJ2-7; size: once; V: TRBV7-8; D: NA; DNA: TGTGCCAGCAGCCCAGTAGGGGGAACCTTGTACGAGCAGTACTTC; CDR3: CASSPVGGTLYEQYF
J: TRBJ1-4; size: NA; V: TRBV15; D: NA; DNA: TGTGCCACCAGCAGGGTGGATAATTTTGCTAATGAAAAACTGTTTTTT; CDR3: CATSRVDNFANEKLFF
J: TRBJ1-2; size: once; V: TRBV29-1; D: NA; DNA: TGCAGCGTTGAGCTCCAGGCGTGGGGGGGTCGAACGGAGAACTATGGCTACACCTTC; CDR3: CSVELQAWGGRTENYGYTF